This TCR beta chain is from a study of blood T cell repertoires in COVID-19 (TCRdb year 2020). With respect to the entire study: Samples from collaborators originated in the United States, Italy and Spain and spanned both the acute and convalescent phases of COVID-19. The prospective study material was composed of cDNA or gDNA derived from T cells, B-cell-depleted T cells, or PBMCs. Deeply sampled blood TCRbeta repertoires from subjects exposed to, actively infected with, or recovered from COVID-19 were included in the dataset. The repertoires were released in a freely available public database meant as a resource for research on the immune response to SARS-CoV-2. Samples came from the ongoing ImmuneRACE study (first 160 participants) plus 1,254 subjects from 6 global collaborators. A de-identified subject ID, COVID-19 status, age in years and sex were almost always included in the sample metadata. Where HLA class I and class II types were available, the types were taken from metadata supplied by the sample provider, not from assay-based typing.

Overall results and qualifications from the work: How much clinical and demographic metadata was included differed by source and by participant, and the metadata was provided uncurated.

Via the germline V gene, CDR1 is SGHTA and CDR2 FQGNSA. Trimming at the junction amounts to 8 bases on V and 10 bases on J, and the germline ends lie 15 bases apart. The CDR3 numbers 13 residues from cysteine through phenylalanine. The only DNA kept is the CDR3, 39 bases in frame from the first base. The collaborating institutions used their own protocols to collect whole blood in K2EDTA tubes. For TCRbeta analysis, collaborators shipped samples in one of three forms: frozen whole blood, isolated PBMCs, or DNA extracted from either of those sample types. TCRbeta CDR3 regions were amplified from genomic DNA by means of the immunoSEQ Assay, a bias-controlled multiplex PCR. As for how the authors treated the data: Within the assay, amplification of reference gene primers was used to estimate how many nucleated cells each sample contained. Sequence reads were collapsed and filtered to measure the absolute abundance of every unique TCRbeta CDR3 rearrangement. For each sample, productive Simpson clonality was calculated as the square root of Simpson's diversity index over productive rearrangements. Not all clones reach the TCRdb copy of this immuneACCESS table, which keeps in-frame sequences only. Checked studies attribute under half of the gap to unresolved V genes and leave the rest unexplained. That table is the source of V, J and clone size, and D and trimming were worked out from the DNA. The sample table lists about 74,000 clones, roughly 76% of them with a count of one. The top ten clones comprise about 15% of the sample.

About this clone itself: Its antigen is unknown. No clone much larger than this one lies a single base away; base qualities are absent.

This sequence was found in a man between 65 and 85 years old with active or convalescent COVID-19. Sequencing used peripheral blood. Rearrangement joined TRBV7-2 to TRBJ1-6; the best D guess is TRBD1, with 6 bases matching. The CDR3 has the sequence CASGDRLLSPLHF. The nucleotides read TGTGCCAGCGGTGACAGGCTTTTATCACCCCTCCACTTT.